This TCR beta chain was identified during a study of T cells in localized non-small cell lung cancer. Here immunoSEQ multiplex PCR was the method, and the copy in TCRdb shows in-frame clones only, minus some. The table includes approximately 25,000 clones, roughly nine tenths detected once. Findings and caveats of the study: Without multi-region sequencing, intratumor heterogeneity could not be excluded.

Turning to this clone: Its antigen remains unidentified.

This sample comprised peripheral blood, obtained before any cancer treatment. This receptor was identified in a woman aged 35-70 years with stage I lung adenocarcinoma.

In nucleotides, the CDR3 is TGTGCCAGCAGCTCGACGCCGAGCTCCTACAATGAGCAGTTCTTC. Translating it yields CASSSTPSSYNEQFF. The gene calls are TRBV11-2 and TRBJ2-1; D gene unclear. CDR1 SGHAT and CDR2 FQNNGV come from the germline V gene. CDR3 length equals 15 residues. The V gene lost 4 bases and the J gene lost 0 bases, with 10 bases spanning the gap.